The 2 T cell receptor beta chains below all came from one sample that was sequenced in a study of graft-versus-host responses after intestinal transplantation. Clones were sequenced by immunoSEQ multiplex PCR, and TCRdb holds only the in-frame ones, with some missing. Of approximately 77,000 clones in the sample, approximately 88% are singletons; the top ten hold 0.3% to 0.4%. The antigens of these receptors remain unknown. Sequenced here: unstimulated CD4+ T cells sorted from spleen or lymph node cells, sampled before intestinal transplant. The receptors were gathered from a human donor who received an intestinal transplant.

This clone came up once. V and J are TRBV13 and TRBJ2-3; 10 bases align to TRBD1. Trimming removed 5 bases from V and 6 bases from J; junction bases left unmatched: 11. CDR3 length: 16 residues. Germline assignment: CDR1 PRHDT and CDR2 FYEKMQ (reference sequence). The CDR3: CASSPPPGQGRDTQYF. In DNA form, the CDR3 reads TGTGCCAGCAGCCCACCCCCGGGACAGGGGCGGGATACGCAGTATTTT.

The chain joins TRBV9 to TRBJ2-7, with 9 bases identical to TRBD1. The CDR3 is 15 residues long. CDR1 and CDR2 (germline): SGDLS, YYNGEE. The V gene end was trimmed by 0 bases and the J gene end by 3 bases; junction bases not matched to a gene: 4. The chain's CDR3 is CASSVDGQGNYEQYF. The CDR3 DNA follows: TGTGCCAGCAGCGTAGATGGACAGGGGAACTACGAGCAGTACTTC. The variable domain in full, with the rest retrieved from reference TRBV9 and TRBJ2-7, is DSGVTQTPKHLITATGQRVTLRCSPRSGDLSVYWYQQSLDQGLQFLIQYYNGEERAKGNILERFSAQQFPDLHSELNLSSLELGDSALYFCASSVDGQGNYEQYFGPGTRLTVT.